This passage covers 14 T cell receptor beta chains from one sample sequenced in a study of blood T cell repertoires in COVID-19. Clones were sequenced by immunoSEQ multiplex PCR, and TCRdb holds only the in-frame ones, with some missing. The sample has over 200,000 clones, around 82% seen once. The sequencing input was peripheral blood. These receptors were obtained from an elderly man with acute or convalescent COVID-19.

V gene TRBV9 combines with J gene TRBJ2-1; 7 bases align to TRBD2. CDR1 and CDR2 from the germline V gene are SGDLS and YYNGEE. V was pared by 0 bases and J by 9 bases, with 9 bases of the junction left unmatched. CDR3 size: 15 residues. The chain's CDR3 is CASSVESGGRAEQFF. The CDR3 DNA reads as TGTGCCAGCAGCGTAGAATCGGGAGGAAGGGCTGAGCAGTTCTTC. Together with reference TRBV9 and TRBJ2-1, the CDR3 gives the full variable domain: DSGVTQTPKHLITATGQRVTLRCSPRSGDLSVYWYQQSLDQGLQFLIQYYNGEERAKGNILERFSAQQFPDLHSELNLSSLELGDSALYFCASSVESGGRAEQFFGPGTRLTVL.

The chain joins TRBV5-1 to TRBJ2-5; D remains unclear. V dropped 6 bases and J dropped 4 bases, with 13 bases sitting between them. Germline-derived CDR1 and CDR2 are SGHRS and YFSETQ. This CDR3 comprises 13 residues. CDR3 region: CASTPGPGETQYF. The CDR3 DNA reads as TGCGCCAGCACCCCCGGCCCAGGAGAGACCCAGTACTTC.

This clone has only a few counts. The rearrangement joins TRBV10-3 to TRBJ1-5; the D is unclear. CDR3 length: 13 amino acids. Deletions cut 3 bases from V and 3 bases from J, with 6 bases between. Germline assignment: CDR1 ENHRY and CDR2 SYGVKD. The CDR3 DNA reads as TGTGCCATCAGTGATGGCCCCAATCAGCCCCAGCATTTT. Amino acids: CAISDGPNQPQHF.

This clone has just one count. The genes are TRBV29-1 and TRBJ2-5; TRBD1 matches at 7 bases. Trimming cost V 7 bases and J 7 bases; bases outside gene matches: 21. Germline V lookup: CDR1 SQVTM, CDR2 ANQGSEA. The CDR3 sequence is 16 residues long. The CDR3 DNA follows: TGCAGCGCAAGGAAACCGGGACAGACGTTAAGACGGACCCAGTACTTC. This translates into CSARKPGQTLRRTQYF.

The DNA of the CDR3 is TGTGCCTGGCTGTCGGGTAAAAACACCATATATTTT. This sequence encodes CAWLSGKNTIYF. This chain links TRBV30 with TRBJ1-3, with no clear D. The CDR3 spans 12 residues. Trimming removed 5 bases from V and 6 bases from J, with 11 bases in between. Germline loops: CDR1 GTSNPN, CDR2 SVGIG (reference sequence).

The rearrangement links TRBV10-3 to TRBJ1-1, with D perhaps matching TRBD1 (5 bases). Trimming stripped 2 bases from V and 3 bases from J, with 13 bases between. The CDR3 totals 15 residues. Germline assignment: CDR1 ENHRY and CDR2 SYGVKD. The CDR3 is CAISERSRGDTEAFF. Written as DNA, the CDR3 is TGTGCCATCAGTGAGAGGAGCCGGGGGGACACTGAAGCTTTCTTT.

The chain recombines TRBV19 with TRBJ1-4; a weak D match, TRBD1 (5 bases). CDR3 length equals 14 residues. CDR1 and CDR2 (germline): LNHDA, SQIVND (reference sequence). V gave up 6 bases and J gave up 5 bases, with 13 bases separating them. As DNA, the CDR3 is TGTGCCAGTAGGAGTGGGGCGGCAAATGAAAAACTGTTTTTT. This sequence encodes CASRSGAANEKLFF. The full variable domain, rest sourced from reference TRBV19 and TRBJ1-4, is DGGITQSPKYLFRKEGQNVTLSCEQNLNHDAMYWYRQDPGQGLRLIYYSQIVNDFQKGDIAEGYSVSREKKESFPLTVTSAQKNPTAFYLCASRSGAANEKLFFGSGTQLSVL.

The chain has TRBV5-5 and TRBJ2-5; weak D call: TRBD1 (6 bases). Germline CDR1 reads SGHKS; CDR2 reads YYEKEE (reference sequence). The CDR3 loop spans 15 amino acids. The V end was cut by 0 bases, the J end by 5 bases, with 14 bases between. The DNA for the CDR3 is TGTGCCAGCAGCTTGGACCCAGGGGCTGGGGAGACCCAGTACTTC. Residues: CASSLDPGAGETQYF.

The genes are TRBV11-3 and TRBJ2-1, with D possibly matching TRBD2 (5 bases). The CDR3 length is 15 residues. V lost 5 bases and J 0 bases, leaving 11 bases between the germline ends. Looked up from germline, CDR1 is SGHNT and CDR2 is YENEEA. CDR3 sequence: CASSKDYNSYNEQFF. The CDR3 DNA reads as TGTGCCAGCAGCAAAGACTACAACTCCTACAATGAGCAGTTCTTC.

The chain joins TRBV3-1 (or the pseudogene TRBV3-2) to TRBJ2-1, with 15 bases aligning to TRBD2. The V segment lost 8 bases and the J segment 9 bases; nucleotides outside the gene matches: 8. From germline, CDR1 is LGHDT and CDR2 YNNKEL (reference sequence). This CDR3 is built from 15 residues. The CDR3 is CASALGLAGGVEQFF. The CDR3 nucleotides read TGTGCCAGCGCCCTGGGACTAGCGGGAGGTGTTGAGCAGTTCTTC.

This clone was seen only a few times. The genes are TRBV19 and TRBJ2-1; 9 bases map to TRBD2. The CDR3 totals 15 residues. Trimming at V came to 0 bases and at J to 7 bases, leaving 4 bases not matched to a gene. Per germline, CDR1 LNHDA and CDR2 SQIVND (reference sequence). The CDR3 region is CASSIDGTSSNEQFF. CDR3 in DNA: TGTGCCAGTAGTATAGATGGGACTAGCTCTAATGAGCAGTTCTTC.

Note on this clone: Distinct nucleotide sequences in the sample also encode this CDR3. The CDR3 region has the DNA TGCAGTGCTAGAAGCGACACTGAAGCTTTCTTT. Translated, it gives CSARSDTEAFF. This chain uses TRBV20-1 with TRBJ1-1; no clear D. The V end lost 2 bases, the J end lost 3 bases, and 4 bases lay between the germline ends. Germline loops: CDR1 DFQATT, CDR2 SNEGSKA (reference sequence). The CDR3 loop spans 11 amino acids.

This clone turned up a few times. This chain uses TRBV18 with TRBJ2-1; the D gene is possibly TRBD2 (6 bases). Trimming pared 4 bases from V and 3 bases from J, leaving 10 bases between. The CDR3 loop spans 14 amino acids. CDR1 is KGHSH and CDR2 is LQKENI in the germline V gene. Here the CDR3 reads CASSRGLDYNEQFF. For the CDR3, the DNA is TGTGCCAGCTCACGGGGACTGGACTACAATGAGCAGTTCTTC.

The chain employs TRBV7-6 and TRBJ2-3; the match to TRBD2 covers 9 bases. Germline V gives CDR1 SGHVS, CDR2 FNYEAQ. The CDR3 covers 16 residues. Germline trimming cut 4 bases from V and 0 bases from J; bases unmatched to any gene: 5. In DNA, the CDR3 is TGTGCCAGCAGCTCTGGACTAGCGTTAAGCACAGATACGCAGTATTTT. Translation: CASSSGLALSTDTQYF. Filled out from reference TRBV7-6 and TRBJ2-3, the complete variable domain reads GAGVSQSPRYKVTKRGQDVALRCDPISGHVSLYWYRQALGQGPEFLTYFNYEAQQDKSGLPNDRFSAERPEGSISTLTIQRTEQRDSAMYRCASSSGLALSTDTQYFGPGTRLTVL.